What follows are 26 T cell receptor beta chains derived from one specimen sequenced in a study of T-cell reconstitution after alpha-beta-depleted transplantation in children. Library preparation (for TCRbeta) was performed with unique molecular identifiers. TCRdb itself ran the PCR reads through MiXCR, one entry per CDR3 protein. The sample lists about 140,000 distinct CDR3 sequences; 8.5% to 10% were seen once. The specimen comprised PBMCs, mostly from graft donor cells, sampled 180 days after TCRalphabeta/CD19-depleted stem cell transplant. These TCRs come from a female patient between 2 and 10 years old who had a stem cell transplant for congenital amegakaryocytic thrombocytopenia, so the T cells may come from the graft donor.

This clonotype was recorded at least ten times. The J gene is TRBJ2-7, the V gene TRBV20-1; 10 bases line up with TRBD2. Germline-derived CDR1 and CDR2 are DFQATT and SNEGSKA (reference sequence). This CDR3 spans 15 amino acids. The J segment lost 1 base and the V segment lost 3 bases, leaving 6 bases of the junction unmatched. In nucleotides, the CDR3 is TGCAGTGCTAGCAAACTAGCGGGAAGTTCCTACGAGCAGTACTTC. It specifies CSASKLAGSSYEQYF.

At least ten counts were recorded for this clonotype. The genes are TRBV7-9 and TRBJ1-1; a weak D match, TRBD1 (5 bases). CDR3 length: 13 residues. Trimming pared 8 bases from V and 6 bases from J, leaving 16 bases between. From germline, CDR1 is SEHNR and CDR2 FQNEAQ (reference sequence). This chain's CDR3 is CASRPPGEAEAFF. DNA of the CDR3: TGTGCCAGCCGCCCTCCGGGGGAGGCTGAAGCTTTCTTT.

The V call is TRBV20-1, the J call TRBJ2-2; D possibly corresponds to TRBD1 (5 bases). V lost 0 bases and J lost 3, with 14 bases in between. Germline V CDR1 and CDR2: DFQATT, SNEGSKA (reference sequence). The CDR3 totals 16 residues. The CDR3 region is CSARDGGHLYTGELFF. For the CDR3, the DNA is TGCAGTGCTAGAGATGGCGGACACCTCTACACCGGGGAGCTGTTTTTT.

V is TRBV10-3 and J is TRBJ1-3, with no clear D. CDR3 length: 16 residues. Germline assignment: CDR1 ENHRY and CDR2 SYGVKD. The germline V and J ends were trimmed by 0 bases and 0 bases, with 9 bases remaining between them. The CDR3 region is CAISESVAISGNTIYF. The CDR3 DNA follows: TGTGCCATCAGTGAGTCCGTGGCGATCTCTGGAAACACCATATATTTT.

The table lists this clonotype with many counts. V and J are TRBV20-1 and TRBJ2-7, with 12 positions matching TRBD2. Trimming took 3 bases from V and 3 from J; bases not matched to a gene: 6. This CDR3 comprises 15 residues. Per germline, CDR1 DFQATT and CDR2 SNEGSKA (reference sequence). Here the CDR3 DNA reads TGCAGTGCTAGGGGCCCACTAGCGGGGGGCTACGAGCAGTACTTC. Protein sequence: CSARGPLAGGYEQYF.

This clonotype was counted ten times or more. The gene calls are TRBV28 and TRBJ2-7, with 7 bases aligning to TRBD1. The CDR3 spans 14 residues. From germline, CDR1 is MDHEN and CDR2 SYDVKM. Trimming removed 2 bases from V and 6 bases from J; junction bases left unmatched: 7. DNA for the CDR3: TGTGCCAGCAGTTTACCCTCGACAGGGCTCGAGCAGTACTTC. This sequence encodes CASSLPSTGLEQYF.

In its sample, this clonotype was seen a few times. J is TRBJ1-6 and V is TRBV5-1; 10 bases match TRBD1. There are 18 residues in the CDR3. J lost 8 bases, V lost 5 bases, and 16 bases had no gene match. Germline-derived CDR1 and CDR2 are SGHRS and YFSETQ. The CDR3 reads CASSRETGGTLPDSPLHF. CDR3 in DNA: TGCGCCAGCAGTCGAGAGACAGGGGGCACCCTTCCGGATTCACCCCTCCACTTT.

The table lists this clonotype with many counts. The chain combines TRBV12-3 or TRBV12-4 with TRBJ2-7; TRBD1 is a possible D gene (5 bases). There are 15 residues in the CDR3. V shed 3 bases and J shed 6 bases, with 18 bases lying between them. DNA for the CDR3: TGTGCCAGCAGTTTGAAGGGGAACGGTAACGGCGAGCAGTACTTC. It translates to CASSLKGNGNGEQYF.

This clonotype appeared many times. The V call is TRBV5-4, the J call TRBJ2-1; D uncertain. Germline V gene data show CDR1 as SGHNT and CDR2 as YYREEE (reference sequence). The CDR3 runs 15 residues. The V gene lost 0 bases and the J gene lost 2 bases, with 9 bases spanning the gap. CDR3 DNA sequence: TGTGCCAGCAGCTTGGCGCCAGGAGCCTACAATGAGCAGTTCTTC. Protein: CASSLAPGAYNEQFF.

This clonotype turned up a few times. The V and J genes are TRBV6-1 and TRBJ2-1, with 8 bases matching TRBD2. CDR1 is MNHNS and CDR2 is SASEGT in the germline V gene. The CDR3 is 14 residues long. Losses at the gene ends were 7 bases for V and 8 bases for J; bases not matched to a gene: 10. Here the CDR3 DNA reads TGTGCCAGCAATCGGGGGACTAGAGGACATGAGCAGTTCTTC. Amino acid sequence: CASNRGTRGHEQFF.

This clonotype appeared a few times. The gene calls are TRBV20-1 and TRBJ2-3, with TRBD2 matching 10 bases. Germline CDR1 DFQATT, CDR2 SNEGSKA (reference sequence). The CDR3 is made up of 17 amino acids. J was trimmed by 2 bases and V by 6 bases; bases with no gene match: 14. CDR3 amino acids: CSAAILAGSAITDTQYF. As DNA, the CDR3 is TGCAGTGCCGCAATACTAGCGGGGAGCGCTATCACAGATACGCAGTATTTT.

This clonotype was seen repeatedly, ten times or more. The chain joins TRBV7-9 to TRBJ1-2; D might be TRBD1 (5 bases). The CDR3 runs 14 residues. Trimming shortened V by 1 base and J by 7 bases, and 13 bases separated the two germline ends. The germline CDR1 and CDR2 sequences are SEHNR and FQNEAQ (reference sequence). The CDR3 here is CASSLGGTLGGYTF. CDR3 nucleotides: TGTGCCAGCAGCTTAGGGGGGACTCTTGGTGGCTACACCTTC.

The CDR3 sequence: CASSSTSSYEQYF. As DNA, the CDR3 is TGTGCCAGCAGCTCTACTAGCTCCTACGAGCAGTACTTC. The rearrangement uses TRBV7-9 and TRBJ2-7; maybe TRBD2 (5 bases). V lost 4 bases, J lost 0 bases, and 7 bases lay in between. CDR1 and CDR2 (germline): SEHNR, FQNEAQ (reference sequence). This CDR3 contains 13 residues. Based on the CDR3 plus reference TRBV7-9 and TRBJ2-7, the full variable domain is DTGVSQNPRHKITKRGQNVTFRCDPISEHNRLYWYRQTLGQGPEFLTYFQNEAQLEKSRLLSDRFSAERPKGSFSTLEIQRTEQGDSAMYLCASSSTSSYEQYFGPGTRLTVT.

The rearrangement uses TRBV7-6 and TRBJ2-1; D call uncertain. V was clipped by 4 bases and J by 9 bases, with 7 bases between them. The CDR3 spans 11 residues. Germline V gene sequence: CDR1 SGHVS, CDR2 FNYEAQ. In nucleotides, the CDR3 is TGTGCCAGCAGCTATTCTGGTGAGCAGTTCTTC. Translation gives CASSYSGEQFF.

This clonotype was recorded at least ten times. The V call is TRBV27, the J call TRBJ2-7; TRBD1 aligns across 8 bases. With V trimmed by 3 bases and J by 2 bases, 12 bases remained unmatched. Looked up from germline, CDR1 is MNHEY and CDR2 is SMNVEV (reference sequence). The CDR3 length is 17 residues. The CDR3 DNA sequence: TGTGCCAGCAGTTTTTCCGGGACAGGTATGGGTACCTACGAGCAGTACTTC. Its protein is CASSFSGTGMGTYEQYF.

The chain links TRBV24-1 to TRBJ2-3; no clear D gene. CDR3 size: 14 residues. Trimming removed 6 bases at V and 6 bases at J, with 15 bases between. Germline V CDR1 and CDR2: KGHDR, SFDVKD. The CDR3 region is CATSPTPDLDTQYF. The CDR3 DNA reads TGTGCCACCAGTCCCACCCCTGATCTTGATACGCAGTATTTT.

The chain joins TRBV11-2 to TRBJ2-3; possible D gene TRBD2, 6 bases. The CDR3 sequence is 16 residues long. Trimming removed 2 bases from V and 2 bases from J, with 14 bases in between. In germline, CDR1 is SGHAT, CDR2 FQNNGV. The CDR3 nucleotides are TGTGCCAGCAGCTTATGTCGCGGGAACTCCACAGATACGCAGTATTTT. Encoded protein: CASSLCRGNSTDTQYF.

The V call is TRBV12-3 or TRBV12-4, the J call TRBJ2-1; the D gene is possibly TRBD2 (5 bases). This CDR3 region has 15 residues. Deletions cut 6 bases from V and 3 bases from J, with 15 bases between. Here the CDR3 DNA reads TGTGCCAGCAGGTTGGAGCGGCAACTCTACAATGAGCAGTTCTTC. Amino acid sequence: CASRLERQLYNEQFF.

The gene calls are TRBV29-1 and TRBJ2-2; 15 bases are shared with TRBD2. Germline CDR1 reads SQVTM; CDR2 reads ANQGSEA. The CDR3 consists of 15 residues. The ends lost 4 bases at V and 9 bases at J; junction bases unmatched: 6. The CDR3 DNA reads TGCAGCGTTGTAGGACTAGCGGGAGGGATCTGGGAGCTGTTTTTT. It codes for CSVVGLAGGIWELFF.

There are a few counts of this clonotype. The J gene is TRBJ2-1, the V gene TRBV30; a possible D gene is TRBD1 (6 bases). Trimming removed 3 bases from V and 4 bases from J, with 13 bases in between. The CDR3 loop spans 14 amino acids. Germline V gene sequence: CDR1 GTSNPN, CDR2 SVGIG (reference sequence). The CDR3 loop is CAWSPEGEYNEQFF. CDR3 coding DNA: TGTGCCTGGAGCCCAGAGGGGGAATACAATGAGCAGTTCTTC.

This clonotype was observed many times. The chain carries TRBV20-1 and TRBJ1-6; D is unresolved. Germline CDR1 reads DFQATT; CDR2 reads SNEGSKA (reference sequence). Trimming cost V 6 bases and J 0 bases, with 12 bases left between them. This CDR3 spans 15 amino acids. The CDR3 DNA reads TGCAGTGCAGCCTTAGAGAGCTCCTATAATTCACCCCTCCACTTT. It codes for CSAALESSYNSPLHF.

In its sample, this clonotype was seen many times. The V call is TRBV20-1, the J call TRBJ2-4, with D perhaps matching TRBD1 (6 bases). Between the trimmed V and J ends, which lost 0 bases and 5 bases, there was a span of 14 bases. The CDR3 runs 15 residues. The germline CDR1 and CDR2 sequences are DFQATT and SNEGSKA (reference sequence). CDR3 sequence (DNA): TGCAGTGCTAGAGACCCCGGGACAACTGAAAACATTCAGTACTTC. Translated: CSARDPGTTENIQYF.

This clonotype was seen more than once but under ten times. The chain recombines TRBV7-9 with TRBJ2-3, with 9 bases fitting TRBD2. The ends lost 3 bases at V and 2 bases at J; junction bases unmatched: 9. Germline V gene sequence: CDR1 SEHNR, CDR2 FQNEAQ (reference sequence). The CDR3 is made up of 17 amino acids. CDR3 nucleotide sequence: TGTGCCAGCAGCTTTTTCCCTCTAGCGGGATACACAGATACGCAGTATTTT. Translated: CASSFFPLAGYTDTQYF.

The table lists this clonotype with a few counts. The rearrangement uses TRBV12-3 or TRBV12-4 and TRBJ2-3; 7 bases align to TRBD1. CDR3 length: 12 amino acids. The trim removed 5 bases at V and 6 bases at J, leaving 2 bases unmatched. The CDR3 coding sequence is TGTGCCAGCAGTAGGGGGCTGGATACGCAGTATTTT. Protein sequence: CASSRGLDTQYF.

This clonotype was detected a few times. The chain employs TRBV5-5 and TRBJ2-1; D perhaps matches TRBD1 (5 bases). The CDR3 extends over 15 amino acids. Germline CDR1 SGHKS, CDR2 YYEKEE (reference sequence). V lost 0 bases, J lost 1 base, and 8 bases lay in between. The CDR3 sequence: CASSLGQTSYNEQFF. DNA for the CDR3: TGTGCCAGCAGCTTGGGACAGACTTCCTACAATGAGCAGTTCTTC.

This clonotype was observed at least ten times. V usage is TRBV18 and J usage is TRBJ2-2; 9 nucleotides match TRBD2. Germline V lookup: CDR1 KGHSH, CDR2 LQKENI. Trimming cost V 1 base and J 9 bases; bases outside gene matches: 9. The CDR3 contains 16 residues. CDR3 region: CASSPRASGDVRELFF. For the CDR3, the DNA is TGTGCCAGCTCACCACGCGCTAGCGGGGACGTGAGGGAGCTGTTTTTT.